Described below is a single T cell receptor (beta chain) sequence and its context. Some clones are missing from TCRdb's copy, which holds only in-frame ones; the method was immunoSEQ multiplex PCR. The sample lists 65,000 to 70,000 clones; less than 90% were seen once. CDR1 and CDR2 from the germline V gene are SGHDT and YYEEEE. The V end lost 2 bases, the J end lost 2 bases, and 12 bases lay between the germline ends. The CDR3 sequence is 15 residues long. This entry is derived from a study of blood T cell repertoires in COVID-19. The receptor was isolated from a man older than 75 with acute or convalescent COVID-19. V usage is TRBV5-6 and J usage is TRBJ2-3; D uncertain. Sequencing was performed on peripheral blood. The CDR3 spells CASSFGGTPTDTQYF. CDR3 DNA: TGTGCCAGCAGCTTCGGCGGAACCCCCACAGATACGCAGTATTTT. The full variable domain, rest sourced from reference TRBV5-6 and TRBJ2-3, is DAGVTQSPTHLIKTRGQQVTLRCSPKSGHDTVSWYQQALGQGPQFIFQYYEEEERQRGNFPDRFSGHQFPNYSSELNVNALLLGDSALYLCASSFGGTPTDTQYFGPGTRLTVL.